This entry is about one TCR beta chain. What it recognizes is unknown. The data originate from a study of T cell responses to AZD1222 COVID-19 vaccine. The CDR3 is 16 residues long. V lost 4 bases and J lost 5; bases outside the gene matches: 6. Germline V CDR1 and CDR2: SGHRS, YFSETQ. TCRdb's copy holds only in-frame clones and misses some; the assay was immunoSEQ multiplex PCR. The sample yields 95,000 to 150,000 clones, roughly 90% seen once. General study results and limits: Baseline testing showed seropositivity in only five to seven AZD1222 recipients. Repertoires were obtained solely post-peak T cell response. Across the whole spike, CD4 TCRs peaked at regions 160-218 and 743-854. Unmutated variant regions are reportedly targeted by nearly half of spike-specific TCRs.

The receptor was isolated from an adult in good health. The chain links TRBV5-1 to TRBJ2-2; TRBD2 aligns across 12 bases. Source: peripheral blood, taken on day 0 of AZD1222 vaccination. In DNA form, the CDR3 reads TGCGCCAGCAGCCCCTGGACTAGCGGGGCAACCGGGGAGCTGTTTTTT. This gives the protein CASSPWTSGATGELFF.